This T cell receptor beta chain is drawn from a study of siplizumab effects on memory and regulatory T cells. The data were produced by immunoSEQ multiplex PCR, yet TCRdb's version contains in-frame clones alone and is incomplete. Here the sample spans some 40,000 clones, roughly nine tenths being singletons. This CDR3 is built from 18 residues. V was clipped by 1 base and J by 4 bases; unmatched bases: 10. Looked up from germline, CDR1 is SEHNR and CDR2 is FQNEAQ (reference sequence). The source is a human donor in good health. The chain uses TRBV7-9 and TRBJ1-5, with TRBD1 matching over 10 bases. Sequenced input: naive CD4+ T cells sorted from blood. The CDR3 is CASSLVLRQGARNQPQHF. CDR3 coding DNA: TGTGCCAGCAGCTTAGTTTTGCGACAGGGGGCGCGTAATCAGCCCCAGCATTTT.